The subject of this entry is one TCR beta chain. Its antigen is not identified. The CDR3 contains 14 residues. The V end was cut by 0 bases, the J end by 3 bases, with 8 bases between. Germline V gives CDR1 LNHNV, CDR2 YYDKDF (reference sequence). The data derive from a study of glioma-infiltrating T cells after dendritic cell vaccination. Study-wide context: Autologous tumor lysate was loaded overnight onto monocyte-derived dendritic cells grown approximately 7 days with IL-4 and GM-CSF. Findings and caveats of the study: The cohort had few patients with full blood and tumor sets.

The PCR used 60 V beta and 13 J beta primers. TCRdb keeps only in-frame clones here, not all; method: immunoSEQ multiplex PCR. The sample contains more than 100,000 clones, 81% of which appear only once. All glioblastoma patients lacked an isocitrate dehydrogenase mutation. The material was blood, obtained before dendritic cell vaccination. The clonotype originates from a human donor with glioblastoma. The chain is built from TRBV15 and TRBJ1-1, with D tentatively TRBD1 (5 bases). CDR3 residues: CATSRDLGDTEAFF. The CDR3 nucleotides are TGTGCCACCAGCAGAGATCTAGGGGACACTGAAGCTTTCTTT.